A single sample gave rise to the 25 T cell receptor beta chains below, sequenced in a study of spatial heterogeneity in lung cancer. TCRdb reprocessed the 5' RACE reads via MiXCR and lists one record per CDR3 protein. The sample carries approximately 100,000 distinct CDR3 sequences, 15% to 20% recorded once. Time point denoted: blood at routine non-recurrence follow-up after resection. The material was PBMCs, obtained at follow-up. The source of these receptors is a male donor with early-stage non-small cell lung cancer.

The sample holds a few counts of this clonotype. The chain links TRBV20-1 to TRBJ2-7; 11 bases fit TRBD1. Trimming at V came to 6 bases and at J to 4 bases, leaving 5 bases not matched to a gene. CDR3 length: 13 residues. Germline V gives CDR1 DFQATT, CDR2 SNEGSKA (reference sequence). The CDR3 nucleotides are TGCAGTGCGACCGGGACAGGGGGATACGAGCAGTACTTC. It is translated as CSATGTGGYEQYF.

About this clonotype itself: One end of the junction does not line up with germline, which may come from a read error. The chain is built from TRBV18 and TRBJ2-1; a weak D match, TRBD1 (5 bases). Germline V lookup: CDR1 KGHSH, CDR2 LQKENI. This CDR3 spans 16 amino acids. The CDR3 loop reads CASSPPMTVSYSEQFF. The CDR3 DNA is TGTGCCAGCTCACCACCGATGACAGTCTCCTACAGTGAGCAGTTCTTC.

V usage is TRBV5-1 and J usage is TRBJ2-7; the match to TRBD2 covers 13 bases. The CDR3 contains 14 residues. V lost 3 bases, J lost 7 bases, and 4 bases stayed unmatched. The V gene's germline CDR1 is SGHRS and CDR2 YFSETQ. The CDR3 here is CASSSSGLAGEQYF. The CDR3 DNA reads as TGCGCCAGCAGCTCCTCGGGACTAGCGGGAGAGCAGTACTTC.

Ten or more counts support this clonotype. The chain combines TRBV12-3 or TRBV12-4 with TRBJ1-1; 8 nucleotides match TRBD1. V lost 3 bases, J lost 1 base, and 4 bases stayed unmatched. There are 15 residues in the CDR3. Written as DNA, the CDR3 is TGTGCCAGCAGTTTCGTCGGACAGGGGAACACTGAAGCTTTCTTT. Translating gives CASSFVGQGNTEAFF.

This clonotype came up many times. J is TRBJ1-2 and V is TRBV5-1; D remains ambiguous. Deletions cut 3 bases from V and 4 bases from J, with 16 bases between. Germline CDR1 is SGHRS and CDR2 is YFSETQ. The CDR3 is 15 amino acids. The CDR3 sequence is CASSSGLRNVYGYTF. CDR3 DNA: TGCGCCAGCAGCTCTGGTCTCCGGAACGTCTATGGCTACACCTTC.

The sample holds a few counts of this clonotype. V is TRBV2 and J is TRBJ1-3; unclear D gene. Germline lookup yields CDR1 SNHLY and CDR2 FYNNEI. CDR3 length equals 12 residues. V was shortened by 10 bases and J by 4 bases, with 11 bases between the two germline ends. CDR3 sequence: CAILRPGNTIYF. In DNA, the CDR3 is TGTGCCATACTACGTCCGGGAAACACCATATATTTT.

This rearrangement joins TRBV4-1 to TRBJ1-4, with unresolved D. Germline V gene data show CDR1 as MGHRA and CDR2 as YSYEKL. Trimming took off 4 bases at V and 7 bases at J, with 10 bases between the two ends. CDR3 length equals 13 residues. CDR3 nucleotide sequence: TGCGCCAGCAGCCGACGGGAAAGTGAAAAACTGTTTTTT. Amino acid sequence: CASSRRESEKLFF.

This clonotype was seen ten or more times. The rearrangement joins TRBV6-6 to TRBJ1-1; 8 nucleotides align to TRBD1. The CDR3 has 13 amino acids. CDR1 and CDR2 (germline): MNHNY, SVGAGI (reference sequence). Germline trimming cut 6 bases from V and 4 bases from J; bases unmatched to any gene: 4. CDR3 in amino acids: CASRLTGGTEAFF. Written as DNA, the CDR3 is TGTGCCAGCAGACTAACAGGGGGCACTGAAGCTTTCTTT.

This rearrangement joins TRBV4-1 to TRBJ1-6; D gene uncertain. Germline loops: CDR1 MGHRA, CDR2 YSYEKL. V lost 4 bases and J lost 1, with 8 bases in between. This CDR3 region has 15 residues. The CDR3 nucleotides read TGCGCCAGCAGCCCGGCGGGATCCTATAATTCACCCCTCCACTTT. As protein: CASSPAGSYNSPLHF.

This clonotype was recorded a few times. V and J are TRBV7-9 and TRBJ1-2; 8 bases are shared with TRBD1. Germline V gene lookup returns CDR1 SEHNR and CDR2 FQNEAQ (reference sequence). The CDR3 runs 14 residues. The V segment lost 3 bases and the J segment 4 bases; nucleotides outside the gene matches: 4. The DNA of the CDR3 is TGTGCCAGCAGCTTGACAGGGGCGGCCTATGGCTACACCTTC. Its translation is CASSLTGAAYGYTF.

This clonotype was found a few times. V is TRBV2 and J is TRBJ2-7; 7 positions agree with TRBD1. There are 16 residues in the CDR3. Per germline, CDR1 SNHLY and CDR2 FYNNEI. With V trimmed by 6 bases and J by 2 bases, 13 bases remained unmatched. As DNA, the CDR3 is TGTGCCAGCAGAGATAGTAGAACAGGGGACACCTACGAGCAGTACTTC. Protein product: CASRDSRTGDTYEQYF.

The rearrangement links TRBV19 to TRBJ1-2, with D unresolved. Trimming pared 5 bases from V and 4 bases from J, leaving 14 bases between. The CDR3 spans 14 residues. CDR1 and CDR2 (germline): LNHDA, SQIVND (reference sequence). The CDR3: CASSAHSYGYGYTF. The CDR3 DNA reads TGTGCCAGTAGTGCCCACAGCTATGGCTATGGCTACACCTTC.

The chain is built from TRBV5-1 and TRBJ2-2; TRBD2 aligns across 14 bases. The CDR3 is 16 amino acids. V lost 3 bases to trimming and J lost 6 bases; unmatched junction nucleotides: 4. CDR1 is SGHRS and CDR2 is YFSETQ in the germline V gene. The CDR3: CASSSGLAGAPGELFF. For the CDR3, the DNA is TGCGCCAGCAGCTCGGGACTAGCGGGAGCCCCCGGGGAGCTGTTTTTT.

This clonotype was counted only a few times. The chain links TRBV5-1 to TRBJ1-3, with D uncertain. The germline CDR1 and CDR2 sequences are SGHRS and YFSETQ. The CDR3 has 15 amino acids. Trimming took 2 bases from V and 0 from J, leaving 9 bases between them. This CDR3 is CASSLRGISGNTIYF. CDR3 sequence (DNA): TGCGCCAGCAGCTTAAGAGGGATCTCTGGAAACACCATATATTTT.

The rearrangement joins TRBV2 to TRBJ2-1; no firm D call. Germline loops: CDR1 SNHLY, CDR2 FYNNEI. Trimming shortened V by 4 bases and J by 7 bases, and 11 bases separated the two germline ends. The CDR3 is made up of 13 amino acids. DNA of the CDR3: TGTGCCAGCAGTGGAGGATCCGGGAATGAGCAGTTCTTC. Amino acid sequence: CASSGGSGNEQFF.

This clonotype came up a few times. The CDR3 nucleotides are TGCAGTGCTATCTTGCCGGGACCAAAGAACACTGAAGCTTTCTTT. Translation: CSAILPGPKNTEAFF. The chain links TRBV20-1 to TRBJ1-1; TRBD1 is a possible D gene (5 bases). This CDR3 comprises 15 residues. In germline, CDR1 is DFQATT, CDR2 SNEGSKA (reference sequence). V shed 4 bases and J shed 1 base, with 16 bases lying between them.

The chain carries TRBV20-1 and TRBJ1-5; possibly TRBD1 for D (5 bases). V was trimmed by 6 bases and J by 4 bases, leaving 13 bases between them. The V gene's germline CDR1 is DFQATT and CDR2 SNEGSKA (reference sequence). The CDR3 spans 13 residues. CDR3 in amino acids: CSASVGGNQPQHF. The CDR3 nucleotides read TGCAGTGCGTCGGTGGGGGGAAATCAGCCCCAGCATTTT.

The gene calls are TRBV19 and TRBJ1-5; D is unresolved. This CDR3 contains 13 residues. The germline V and J ends were trimmed by 5 bases and 4 bases, with 9 bases remaining between them. CDR1 and CDR2 (germline): LNHDA, SQIVND (reference sequence). CDR3: CASSGLLNQPQHF. In DNA form, the CDR3 reads TGTGCCAGTAGTGGGCTCCTAAATCAGCCCCAGCATTTT. Using reference TRBV19 and TRBJ1-5 for the parts outside the CDR3, the full variable domain is DGGITQSPKYLFRKEGQNVTLSCEQNLNHDAMYWYRQDPGQGLRLIYYSQIVNDFQKGDIAEGYSVSREKKESFPLTVTSAQKNPTAFYLCASSGLLNQPQHFGDGTRLSIL.

The V call is TRBV19, the J call TRBJ2-3, with D possibly TRBD1 on 6 matching bases. The germline V gene encodes CDR1 LNHDA and CDR2 SQIVND (reference sequence). V lost 5 bases, J lost 0 bases, and 12 bases lay in between. The CDR3 has 15 amino acids. CDR3 region: CASSQGTTSTDTQYF. CDR3 coding DNA: TGTGCCAGTAGTCAGGGGACAACTAGCACAGATACGCAGTATTTT. Filled out from reference TRBV19 and TRBJ2-3, the complete variable domain reads DGGITQSPKYLFRKEGQNVTLSCEQNLNHDAMYWYRQDPGQGLRLIYYSQIVNDFQKGDIAEGYSVSREKKESFPLTVTSAQKNPTAFYLCASSQGTTSTDTQYFGPGTRLTVL.

This clonotype was recorded many times. The rearrangement links TRBV12-3 or TRBV12-4 to TRBJ2-2; 14 bases fit TRBD2. The CDR3 is 15 amino acids. V lost 5 bases, J lost 7 bases, and 3 bases stayed unmatched. The CDR3 protein is CASSRLAGGIGELFF. CDR3 nucleotides: TGTGCCAGCAGTCGACTAGCGGGAGGGATCGGGGAGCTGTTTTTT.

The gene calls are TRBV10-2 and TRBJ2-7; the D call may be TRBD1 or TRBD2 (6 bases each). Trimming took off 8 bases at V and 3 bases at J, with 14 bases between the two ends. The V gene's germline CDR1 is WSHSY and CDR2 SAAADI. The CDR3 has 13 amino acids. The CDR3 bases are TGCGCCAGCGGGGGGACACAGGGCTACGAGCAGTACGTC. Translated, it gives CASGGTQGYEQYV.

This clonotype was picked up one time. The rearrangement links TRBV9 to TRBJ2-5; TRBD1 might be the D (6 bases). Trimming cost V 2 bases and J 4 bases, with 15 bases left between them. This CDR3 contains 15 residues. Germline V gene lookup returns CDR1 SGDLS and CDR2 YYNGEE. The CDR3 reads CASSVDPDSPETQYF. CDR3 coding DNA: TGTGCCAGCAGCGTCGATCCGGACAGCCCAGAGACCCAGTACTTC.

This clonotype was seen only a few times. This chain links TRBV5-1 with TRBJ1-1, with D unresolved. The V gene's germline CDR1 is SGHRS and CDR2 YFSETQ. The CDR3 extends over 13 amino acids. The V and J ends lost 1 base and 5 bases respectively, with 9 bases between them. CDR3 sequence: CASSLNPMTEAFF. The DNA of the CDR3 is TGCGCCAGCAGCTTGAATCCGATGACTGAAGCTTTCTTT.

This clonotype was seen repeatedly, ten times or more. The chain links TRBV29-1 to TRBJ2-1; 7 nucleotides agree with TRBD2. This CDR3 contains 14 residues. V trimming: 6 bases; J trimming: 4 bases; junction bases outside the gene matches: 9. The germline CDR1 and CDR2 sequences are SQVTM and ANQGSEA. DNA for the CDR3: TGCAGCGTACGCCGGGACTACGAATACAATGAGCAGTTCTTC. This sequence encodes CSVRRDYEYNEQFF.

This clonotype appeared many times. This CDR3 reads CAWSQLVGETQYF. DNA for the CDR3: TGTGCCTGGAGCCAACTAGTCGGAGAGACCCAGTACTTC. The V call is TRBV30, the J call TRBJ2-5; tentative D call: TRBD2 (5 bases). The CDR3 runs 13 residues. Looked up from germline, CDR1 is GTSNPN and CDR2 is SVGIG (reference sequence). V was cut by 3 bases and J by 4 bases, with 12 bases left in between.